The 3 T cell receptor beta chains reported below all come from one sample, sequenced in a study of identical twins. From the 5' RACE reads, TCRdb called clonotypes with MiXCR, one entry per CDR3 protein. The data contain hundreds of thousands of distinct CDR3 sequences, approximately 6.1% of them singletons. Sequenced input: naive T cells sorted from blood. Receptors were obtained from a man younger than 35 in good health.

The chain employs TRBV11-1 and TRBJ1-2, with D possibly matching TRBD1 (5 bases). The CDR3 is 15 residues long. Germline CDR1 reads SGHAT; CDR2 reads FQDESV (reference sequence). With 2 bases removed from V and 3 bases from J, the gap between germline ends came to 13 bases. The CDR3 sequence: CASSLSGREDYGYTF. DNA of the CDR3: TGTGCCAGCAGCTTATCTGGCAGGGAAGACTATGGCTACACCTTC.

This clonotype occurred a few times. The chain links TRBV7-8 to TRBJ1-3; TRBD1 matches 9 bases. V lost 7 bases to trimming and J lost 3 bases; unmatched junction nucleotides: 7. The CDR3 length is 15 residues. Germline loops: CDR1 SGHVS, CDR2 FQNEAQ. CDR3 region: CASTLQGAVGNTIYF. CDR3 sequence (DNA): TGTGCCAGCACCCTACAGGGGGCTGTTGGAAACACCATATATTTT.

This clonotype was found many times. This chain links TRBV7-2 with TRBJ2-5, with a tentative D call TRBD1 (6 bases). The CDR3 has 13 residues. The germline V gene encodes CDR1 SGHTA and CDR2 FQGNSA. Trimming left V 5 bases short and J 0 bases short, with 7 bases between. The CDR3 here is CASSGQNQETQYF. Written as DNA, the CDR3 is TGTGCCAGCAGCGGACAGAACCAAGAGACCCAGTACTTC.